This TCR beta chain was documented in a study of shared clonotypes between healthy human individuals. Profiling relied on immunoSEQ multiplex PCR, and the TCRdb table lists in-frame clones only, not all of them. The repertoire consists of more than 1.2 million clones, with approximately 98.5% occurring once and the leading ten covering roughly 0.35%. Naive CD4+ cells were CD45RA-selected; the remaining cells were memory. The V end lost 3 bases, the J end lost 4 bases, and 12 bases lay between the germline ends. Germline CDR1 is SEHNR and CDR2 is FQNEAQ (reference sequence). The CDR3 sequence is 14 residues long.

This sequence was found in a man in his thirties or forties in good health. The chain has TRBV7-9 and TRBJ1-2; D unresolved. Sequencing was carried out using naive CD4+ T cells sorted from blood. Subset defined: CD45RA+ positively selected. CDR3 in amino acids: CASSFREMGYGYTF. Here the CDR3 DNA reads TGTGCCAGCAGCTTCCGGGAAATGGGCTATGGCTACACCTTC. The full variable domain, completed using reference TRBV7-9 and TRBJ1-2, is DTGVSQNPRHKITKRGQNVTFRCDPISEHNRLYWYRQTLGQGPEFLTYFQNEAQLEKSRLLSDRFSAERPKGSFSTLEIQRTEQGDSAMYLCASSFREMGYGYTFGSGTRLTVV.